Listed below are T cell receptor beta chains from one sample, sequenced in a study of T cells after yellow fever vaccination. TCRdb independently ran MiXCR on the 5' RACE reads; one entry per CDR3 protein. The table includes hundreds of thousands of distinct CDR3 sequences, 18% detected once. Sequencing was performed on PBMCs, taken before the yellow fever booster vaccination. Receptors originate from a man younger than 35 who received the YFV17D yellow fever vaccine. CDR3s include the opening cysteine and the closing phenylalanine or tryptophan. Each record gives: D gene, V gene, CDR3 protein. A D gene is named only where the DNA matches it firmly.

. TRBV29-1 CSVAGSWNTGELFF
TRBD1 TRBV7-9 CAGSRGPVIEQFF
. TRBV7-9 CASSLEAVAQPQHF
. TRBV29-1 CSVGVPVYEQYF
TRBD1 TRBV7-2 CASSPPDRGYGYTF
TRBD1 TRBV19 CASSRPDRGNTEAFF
. TRBV7-9 CASSLQGPAPDTQYF
. TRBV6-6 CASSSRAEAFF
. TRBV27 CASSFPYGAGELFF
. TRBV7-2 CASSLGQLTYDTDTQYF
TRBD1 TRBV20-1 CSAPGTASYGYTF
. TRBV5-5 CASSRDGRVMNTEAFF
TRBD1 TRBV7-6 CASSLGTGGDNEQFF
. TRBV5-5 CASSVNREVRFRAFF
. TRBV29-1 CSVEETTNSPLHF
. TRBV11-3 CASSFGTDMNTEAFF
. TRBV7-9 CASSLVRRHSSTNEKLFF
. TRBV20-1 CSAPPASSSYNEQFF
. TRBV5-1 CASSPGASNYGYTF
. TRBV7-9 CASSLAGVYEQYF
. TRBV15 CATSRDKAGSTDTQYF
. TRBV4-3 CASSQDWLGAGYGYTF
. TRBV4-1 CASSLQTGGNSPLHF
TRBD2 TRBV4-3 CASSQFSGGADTQYF
. TRBV6-6 CASTGANQNDEQFF
TRBD1 TRBV19 CASSVGQGAGELFF
. TRBV6-5 CASSSTPHGKETQYF
. TRBV4-2 CASSQVPGLSETQYF
. TRBV2 CASSDFGLGVGIQYF
TRBD1 TRBV28 CASQEWDRGQETQYF
. TRBV10-3 CAISQGIGTEAFF
. TRBV7-9 CATVRSEAFF
. TRBV6-6 CAAGRFYNEQFF
TRBD2 TRBV7-2 CASTPNPAGGADTQYF
TRBD2 TRBV2 CASRGLAAGELFF
. TRBV7-9 CASSSWGQQGEQYF
. TRBV11-2 CASSFPLTSVNADTQYF
TRBD2 TRBV2 CASSGMGLASDTQYF
. TRBV9 CASSPRLRPENTEAFF
. TRBV11-2 CASSLDPWAGTEKLFF
. TRBV7-2 CASSLSRGYEQYF
TRBD1 TRBV5-4 CASSPLGQFNTEAFF
. TRBV29-1 CSVDWRNTGELFF
TRBD2 TRBV4-1 CASSQTETAGEYNEQFF
TRBD2 TRBV4-1 CASSQGRRGASYEQYF
. TRBV20-1 CSARDTSTDTQYF
TRBD1 TRBV6-6 CASSSADRVYGYTF
TRBD1 TRBV5-5 CASSFGQGVTEAFF
. TRBV7-9 CASSSALRTGDYNEQFF
. TRBV9 CASSVSPQVENTIYF
TRBD1 TRBV4-1 CASSRPTGAAGNTIYF
TRBD2 TRBV4-2 CASRPPGASGNEQFF